This entry lists 14 T cell receptor beta chains sequenced from one sample in a study of PD-1 blockade in classical Hodgkin lymphoma. Noted time point: cycle 4 day 1 (C4D1), after less than 7 weeks of nivolumab. There was relapse after autologous stem cell transplantation in every patient, and there was variation in brentuximab vedotin exposure. Repertoires were generated with immunoSEQ multiplex PCR, while TCRdb's copy carries only in-frame clones and drops some. The sample lists roughly 50,000 clones; almost 90% were seen once. Specimen: peripheral blood mononuclear cells (PBMCs), collected before the fourth cycle of nivolumab. The receptors were gathered from a human donor with classical Hodgkin lymphoma.

This chain connects TRBV6-6 to TRBJ1-5, with 7 bases identical to TRBD1. Germline trimming cut 4 bases from V and 7 bases from J; bases unmatched to any gene: 4. The CDR3 has 13 amino acids. CDR1 is MNHNY, CDR2 SVGAGI, per germline (reference sequence). The CDR3 sequence is CASSSTGSQPQHF. The CDR3 DNA sequence: TGTGCCAGCAGTTCGACAGGGAGCCAGCCCCAGCATTTT.

V is TRBV25-1 and J is TRBJ2-1; tentative D call: TRBD1 (6 bases). CDR1 and CDR2 (germline): MGHDK, SYGVNS. With 8 bases removed from V and 2 bases from J, the gap between germline ends came to 13 bases. CDR3 length: 14 residues. The CDR3 region has the DNA TGTGCCAGCTCCGGGACACCCACCTACAATGAGCAGTTCTTC. The encoded protein is CASSGTPTYNEQFF.

This chain uses TRBV4-1 with TRBJ2-1; 14 positions agree with TRBD2. Per the germline V gene, CDR1 is MGHRA and CDR2 is YSYEKL. Trimming cost V 6 bases and J 9 bases; bases outside gene matches: 7. The CDR3 contains 15 residues. This CDR3 reads CASSRGLAGVREQFF. The CDR3 DNA is TGCGCCAGCAGTCGGGGACTAGCGGGAGTTCGTGAGCAGTTCTTC.

This clone has only a few counts. This chain's CDR3 is CASSLDPVSRYGYTF. CDR3 DNA: TGTGCCAGCAGCTTAGATCCGGTCTCCCGCTATGGCTACACCTTC. The rearrangement joins TRBV11-3 to TRBJ1-2; no firm D call. CDR1 and CDR2 (germline): SGHNT, YENEEA. CDR3 length: 15 residues. Deletions cut 0 bases from V and 4 bases from J, with 12 bases between.

The genes are TRBV5-1 and TRBJ1-4; tentative D call: TRBD1 (5 bases). Deletions cut 5 bases from V and 4 bases from J, with 15 bases between. There are 15 residues in the CDR3. The germline V gene encodes CDR1 SGHRS and CDR2 YFSETQ. As DNA, the CDR3 is TGCGCCAGCAGAGACAGCCTGGGGGGTAATGAAAAACTGTTTTTT. Translating it yields CASRDSLGGNEKLFF.

The genes are TRBV18 and TRBJ2-5; 9 positions match TRBD2. J was trimmed by 4 bases and V by 6 bases; bases with no gene match: 9. CDR1 and CDR2 (germline): KGHSH, LQKENI. This CDR3 is 15 amino acids long. Here the CDR3 reads CASSPEREVGETQYF. DNA of the CDR3: TGTGCCAGCTCCCCTGAGCGGGAGGTAGGAGAGACCCAGTACTTC.

In this sample, this clone turned up once. The chain links TRBV7-3 to TRBJ1-1, with D possibly matching TRBD1 (6 bases). CDR3 length: 14 amino acids. Germline V CDR1 and CDR2: SGHTA, FQGTGA. Trimming took 5 bases from V and 2 from J, leaving 12 bases between them. CDR3 residues: CASSPQGLNTEAFF. As DNA, the CDR3 is TGTGCCAGCAGCCCCCAGGGGTTAAACACTGAAGCTTTCTTT.

The J gene is TRBJ1-1, the V gene TRBV6-5, with TRBD1 identical over 9 bases. V was clipped by 6 bases and J by 3 bases; unmatched bases: 8. The CDR3 consists of 15 residues. The germline CDR1 and CDR2 sequences are MNHEY and SVGAGI. This CDR3 is CASRRQGGWDTEAFF. As DNA, the CDR3 is TGTGCCAGCAGGCGACAGGGGGGTTGGGACACTGAAGCTTTCTTT.

This clone showed up just a few times. The chain combines TRBV19 with TRBJ1-4; D remains unclear. The CDR3 runs 14 residues. The germline CDR1 and CDR2 sequences are LNHDA and SQIVND (reference sequence). Trimming removed 9 bases at V and 5 bases at J, with 16 bases between. CDR3 in DNA: TGTGCCAGCTCTATCTCACGGAAGAATGAAAAACTGTTTTTT. Its translation: CASSISRKNEKLFF.

This clone was seen a few times. V is TRBV4-1 and J is TRBJ1-4; unclear D gene. The germline gives CDR1 MGHRA, CDR2 YSYEKL. Trimming pared 1 base from V and 10 bases from J, leaving 13 bases between. The CDR3 length is 14 residues. The CDR3 nucleotides are TGCGCCAGCAGCCAAGGTACAGTGACGGGAAAACTGTTTTTT. Translated: CASSQGTVTGKLFF.

The chain carries TRBV7-9 and TRBJ2-5; TRBD2 matches 14 bases. Per the germline V gene, CDR1 is SEHNR and CDR2 is FQNEAQ (reference sequence). This CDR3 contains 16 residues. V was pared by 5 bases and J by 5 bases, with 7 bases of the junction left unmatched. Written as DNA, the CDR3 is TGTGCCAGCAGCAGACTAGCGGGAGGGCCTATCGAGACCCAGTACTTC. Its translation: CASSRLAGGPIETQYF.

V is TRBV10-1 and J is TRBJ2-5, with 12 positions matching TRBD2. The CDR3 length is 15 residues. V shed 4 bases and J 5 bases; nucleotides not matched to a gene: 5. The germline gives CDR1 WNHNN, CDR2 SYGVQD (reference sequence). CDR3 bases: TGCGCCAGCAGTGGGCGACTAGCGGGAGTGGAGACCCAGTACTTC. It is translated as CASSGRLAGVETQYF.

This chain joins TRBV11-3 and TRBJ2-7, with 9 bases identical to TRBD2. Germline CDR1 is SGHNT and CDR2 is YENEEA. CDR3 length: 15 residues. V gave up 0 bases and J gave up 6 bases; unmatched junction bases: 6. The CDR3 sequence: CASSLEPSGNSEQYF. CDR3 bases: TGTGCCAGCAGCTTAGAACCTAGCGGGAACAGCGAGCAGTACTTC.

This clone was seen just once. V usage is TRBV7-8 and J usage is TRBJ2-5; 10 bases agree with TRBD1. The CDR3 length is 14 residues. The junction had 4 bases not matched to a gene; V was cut back by 8 bases and J by 1 base. Per germline, CDR1 SGHVS and CDR2 FQNEAQ. For the CDR3, the DNA is TGTGCCAGCCGACAGGGGGCGCCCCAAGAGACCCAGTACTTC. Translation gives CASRQGAPQETQYF.